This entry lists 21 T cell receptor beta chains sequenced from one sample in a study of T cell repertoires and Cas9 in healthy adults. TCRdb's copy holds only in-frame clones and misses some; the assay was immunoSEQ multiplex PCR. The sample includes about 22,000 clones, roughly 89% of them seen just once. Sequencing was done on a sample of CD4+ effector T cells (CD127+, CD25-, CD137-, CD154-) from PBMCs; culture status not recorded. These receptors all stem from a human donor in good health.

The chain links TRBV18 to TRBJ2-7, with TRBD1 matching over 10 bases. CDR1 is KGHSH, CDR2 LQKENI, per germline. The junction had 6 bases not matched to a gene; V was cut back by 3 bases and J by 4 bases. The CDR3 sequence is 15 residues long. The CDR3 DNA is TGTGCCAGCTCACCGAAGGACAGGGGGGGATACGAGCAGTACTTC. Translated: CASSPKDRGGYEQYF.

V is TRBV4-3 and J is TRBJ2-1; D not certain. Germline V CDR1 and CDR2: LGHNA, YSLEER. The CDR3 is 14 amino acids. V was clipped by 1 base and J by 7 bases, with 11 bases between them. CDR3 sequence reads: CASSQAGFINEQFF. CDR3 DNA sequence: TGCGCCAGCAGCCAAGCCGGGTTCATTAATGAGCAGTTCTTC.

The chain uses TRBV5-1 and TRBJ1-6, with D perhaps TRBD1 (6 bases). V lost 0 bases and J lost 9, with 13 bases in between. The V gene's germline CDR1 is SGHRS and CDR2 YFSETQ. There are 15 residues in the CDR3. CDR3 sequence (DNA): TGCGCCAGCAGCTTGGTTTCGGGAGGGGGTTCACCCCTCCACTTT. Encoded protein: CASSLVSGGGSPLHF.

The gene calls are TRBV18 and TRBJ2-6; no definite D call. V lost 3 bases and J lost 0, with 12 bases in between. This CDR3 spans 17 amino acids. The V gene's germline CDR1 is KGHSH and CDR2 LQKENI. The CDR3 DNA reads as TGTGCCAGCTCACCCGGCGGACCAAACTCTGGGGCCAACGTCCTGACTTTC. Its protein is CASSPGGPNSGANVLTF.

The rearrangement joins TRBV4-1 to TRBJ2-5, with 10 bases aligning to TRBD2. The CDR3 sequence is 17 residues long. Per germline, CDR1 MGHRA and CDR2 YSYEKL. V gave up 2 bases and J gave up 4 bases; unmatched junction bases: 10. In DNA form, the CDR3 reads TGCGCCAGCAGCCAAAGAGTAGCGGGGGGCCGGGCAGAGACCCAGTACTTC. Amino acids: CASSQRVAGGRAETQYF.

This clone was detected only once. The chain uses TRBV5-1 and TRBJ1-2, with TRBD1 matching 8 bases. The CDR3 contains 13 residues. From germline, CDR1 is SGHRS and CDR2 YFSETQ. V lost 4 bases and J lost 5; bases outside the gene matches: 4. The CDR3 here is CASSPDRVYGYTF. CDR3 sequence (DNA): TGCGCCAGCAGCCCGGACAGGGTGTATGGCTACACCTTC.

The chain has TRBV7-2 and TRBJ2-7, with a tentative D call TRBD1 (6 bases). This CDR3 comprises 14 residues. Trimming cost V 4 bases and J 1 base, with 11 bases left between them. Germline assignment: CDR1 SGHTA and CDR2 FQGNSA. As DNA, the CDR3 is TGTGCCAGCAGCTCCGTTCAGGGGTCCTACGAGCAGTACTTC. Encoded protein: CASSSVQGSYEQYF.

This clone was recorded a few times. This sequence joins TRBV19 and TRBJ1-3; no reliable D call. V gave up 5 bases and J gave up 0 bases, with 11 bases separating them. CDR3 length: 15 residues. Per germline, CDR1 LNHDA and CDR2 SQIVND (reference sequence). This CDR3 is CASSSGGDSGNTIYF. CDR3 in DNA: TGTGCCAGTAGTTCCGGCGGGGACTCTGGAAACACCATATATTTT. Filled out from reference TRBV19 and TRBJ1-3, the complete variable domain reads DGGITQSPKYLFRKEGQNVTLSCEQNLNHDAMYWYRQDPGQGLRLIYYSQIVNDFQKGDIAEGYSVSREKKESFPLTVTSAQKNPTAFYLCASSSGGDSGNTIYFGEGSWLTVV.

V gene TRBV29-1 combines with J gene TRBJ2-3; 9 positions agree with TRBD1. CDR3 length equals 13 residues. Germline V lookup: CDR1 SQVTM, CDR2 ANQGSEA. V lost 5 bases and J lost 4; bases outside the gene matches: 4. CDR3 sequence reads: CSVRQGGPDTQYF. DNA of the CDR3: TGCAGCGTTAGACAGGGGGGGCCAGATACGCAGTATTTT.

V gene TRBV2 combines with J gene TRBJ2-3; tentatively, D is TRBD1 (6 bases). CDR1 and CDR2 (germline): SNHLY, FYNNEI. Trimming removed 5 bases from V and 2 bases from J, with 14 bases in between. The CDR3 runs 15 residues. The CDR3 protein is CASSPPGHITDTQYF. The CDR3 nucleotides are TGTGCCAGCAGTCCGCCGGGACACATCACAGATACGCAGTATTTT.

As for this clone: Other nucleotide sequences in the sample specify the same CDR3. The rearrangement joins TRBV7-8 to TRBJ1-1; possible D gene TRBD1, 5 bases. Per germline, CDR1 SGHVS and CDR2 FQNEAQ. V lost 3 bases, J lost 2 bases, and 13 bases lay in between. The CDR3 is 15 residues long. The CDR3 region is CASSLARVSNTEAFF. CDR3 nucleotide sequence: TGTGCCAGCAGCTTGGCCAGGGTCTCAAACACTGAAGCTTTCTTT.

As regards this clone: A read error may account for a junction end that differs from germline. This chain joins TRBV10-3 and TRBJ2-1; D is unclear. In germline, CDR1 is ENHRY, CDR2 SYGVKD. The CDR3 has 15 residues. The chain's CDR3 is CAISESASSYNGQFF. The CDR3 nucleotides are TGTGCCATCAGTGAGTCGGCCTCGTCCTACAATGGGCAGTTCTTC.

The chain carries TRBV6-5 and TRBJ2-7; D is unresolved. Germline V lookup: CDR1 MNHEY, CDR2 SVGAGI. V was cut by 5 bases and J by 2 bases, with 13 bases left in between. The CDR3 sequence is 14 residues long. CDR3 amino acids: CASSPTTGTYEQYF. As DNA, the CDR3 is TGTGCCAGCAGTCCAACGACGGGCACCTACGAGCAGTACTTC.

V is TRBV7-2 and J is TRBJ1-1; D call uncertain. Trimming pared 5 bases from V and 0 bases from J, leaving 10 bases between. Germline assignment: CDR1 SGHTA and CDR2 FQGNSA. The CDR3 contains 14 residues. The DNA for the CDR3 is TGTGCCAGCAGCAGAAACGGGATGAACACTGAAGCTTTCTTT. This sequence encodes CASSRNGMNTEAFF.

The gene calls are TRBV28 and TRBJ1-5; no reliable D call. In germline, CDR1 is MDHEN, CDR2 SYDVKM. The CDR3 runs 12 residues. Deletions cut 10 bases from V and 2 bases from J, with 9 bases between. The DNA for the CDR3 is TGTGCCACCGAGCGAGGCAATCAGCCCCAGCATTTT. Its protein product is CATERGNQPQHF.

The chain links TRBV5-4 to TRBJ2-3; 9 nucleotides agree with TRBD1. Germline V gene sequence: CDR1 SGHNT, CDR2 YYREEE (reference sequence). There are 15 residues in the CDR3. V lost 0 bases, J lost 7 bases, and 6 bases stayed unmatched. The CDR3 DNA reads TGTGCCAGCAGCTTGGAACCTACAGGGGGCAATACGCAGTATTTT. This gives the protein CASSLEPTGGNTQYF.

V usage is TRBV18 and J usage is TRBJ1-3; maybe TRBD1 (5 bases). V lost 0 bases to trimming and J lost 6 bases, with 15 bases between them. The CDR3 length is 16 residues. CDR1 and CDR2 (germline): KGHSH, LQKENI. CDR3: CASSPPGPDSVNTIYF. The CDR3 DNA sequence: TGTGCCAGCTCACCACCGGGTCCAGACAGCGTAAACACCATATATTTT.

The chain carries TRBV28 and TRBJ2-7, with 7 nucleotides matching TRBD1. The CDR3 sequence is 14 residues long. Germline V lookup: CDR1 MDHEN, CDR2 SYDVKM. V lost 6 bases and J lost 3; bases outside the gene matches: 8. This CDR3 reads CASRDPGQSYEQYF. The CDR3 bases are TGTGCCAGCAGGGACCCGGGACAGAGCTACGAGCAGTACTTC.

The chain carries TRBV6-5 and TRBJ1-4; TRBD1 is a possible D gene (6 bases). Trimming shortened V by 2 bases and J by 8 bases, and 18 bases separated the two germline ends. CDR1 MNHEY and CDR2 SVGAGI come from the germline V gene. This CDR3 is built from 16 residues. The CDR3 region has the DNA TGTGCCAGCAGTTACGGCCGGGGGCACCCCGGCGAAAAACTGTTTTTT. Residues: CASSYGRGHPGEKLFF.

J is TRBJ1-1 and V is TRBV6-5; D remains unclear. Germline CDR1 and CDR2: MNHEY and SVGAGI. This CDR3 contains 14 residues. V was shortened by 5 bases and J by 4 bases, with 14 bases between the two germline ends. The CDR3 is CASSIREGGTEAFF. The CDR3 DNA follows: TGTGCCAGCAGTATAAGGGAGGGTGGCACTGAAGCTTTCTTT.

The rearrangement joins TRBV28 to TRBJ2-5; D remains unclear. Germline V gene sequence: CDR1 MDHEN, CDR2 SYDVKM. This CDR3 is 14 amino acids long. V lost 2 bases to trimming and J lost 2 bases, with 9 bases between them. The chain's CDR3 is CASSLASLQETQYF. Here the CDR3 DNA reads TGTGCCAGCAGTTTAGCGAGTTTACAAGAGACCCAGTACTTC.